This T cell receptor (beta chain) was recovered during a study of response to subunit inactivated influenza vaccine. Study-level findings and limits: The authors suggested that few new T cells are recruited per seasonal influenza vaccination.

TCRdb itself ran the RT-PCR reads through MiXCR, one entry per CDR3 protein. This sample has 500,000 to 750,000 distinct CDR3 sequences, with approximately 14% found just once. The trim removed 6 bases at V and 2 bases at J, leaving 9 bases unmatched. This CDR3 is built from 16 residues. Germline CDR1 and CDR2: MNHNS and SASEGT. There are a few counts of this clonotype. Its matching antigen is unknown. This clonotype originated in a man in his forties or fifties who received an inactivated influenza vaccine. The genes are TRBV6-1 and TRBJ1-2; TRBD1 matches 10 bases. The input for sequencing was PBMCs from blood, taken 11 to 12 days after vaccination. The CDR3 here is CASRMTEGQGNYGYTF. In DNA form, the CDR3 reads TGTGCCAGCAGGATGACCGAGGGACAGGGGAACTATGGCTACACCTTC.